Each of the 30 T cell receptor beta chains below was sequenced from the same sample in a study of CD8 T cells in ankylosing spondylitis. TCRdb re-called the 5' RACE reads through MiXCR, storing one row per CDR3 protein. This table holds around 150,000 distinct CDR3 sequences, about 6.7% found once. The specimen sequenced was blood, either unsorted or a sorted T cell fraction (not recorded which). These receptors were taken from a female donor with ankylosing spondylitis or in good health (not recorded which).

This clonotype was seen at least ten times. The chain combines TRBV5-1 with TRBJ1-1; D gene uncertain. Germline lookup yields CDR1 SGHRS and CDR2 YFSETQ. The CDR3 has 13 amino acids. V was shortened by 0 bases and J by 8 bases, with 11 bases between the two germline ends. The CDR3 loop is CASSLEVQREAFF. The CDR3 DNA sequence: TGCGCCAGCAGCTTGGAGGTCCAAAGGGAAGCTTTCTTT.

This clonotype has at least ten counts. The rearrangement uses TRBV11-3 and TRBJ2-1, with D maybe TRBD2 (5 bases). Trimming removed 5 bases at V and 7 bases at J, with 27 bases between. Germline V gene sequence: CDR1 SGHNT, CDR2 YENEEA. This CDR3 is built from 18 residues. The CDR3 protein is CASSPRVGRETFFNEQFF. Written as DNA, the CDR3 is TGTGCCAGCAGCCCCCGGGTTGGTAGGGAGACGTTTTTTAATGAGCAGTTCTTC.

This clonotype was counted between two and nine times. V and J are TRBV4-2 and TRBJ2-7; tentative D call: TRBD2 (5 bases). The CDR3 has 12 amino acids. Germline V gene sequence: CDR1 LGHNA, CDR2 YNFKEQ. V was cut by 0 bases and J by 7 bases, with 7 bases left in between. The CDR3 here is CASSQDGLEQYF. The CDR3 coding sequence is TGTGCCAGCAGCCAAGACGGACTGGAGCAGTACTTC.

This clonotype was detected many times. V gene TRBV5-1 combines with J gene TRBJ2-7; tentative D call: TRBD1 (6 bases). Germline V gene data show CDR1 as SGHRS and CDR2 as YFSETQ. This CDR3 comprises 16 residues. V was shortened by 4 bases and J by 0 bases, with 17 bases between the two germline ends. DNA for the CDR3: TGCGCCAGCAGCCGGGACACCGATGTGTCCTCCTACGAGCAGTACTTC. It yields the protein CASSRDTDVSSYEQYF.

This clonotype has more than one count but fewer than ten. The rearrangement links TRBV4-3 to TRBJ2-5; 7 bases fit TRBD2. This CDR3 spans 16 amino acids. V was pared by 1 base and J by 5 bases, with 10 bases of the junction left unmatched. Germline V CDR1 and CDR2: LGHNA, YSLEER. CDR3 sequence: CASSQGGGMGWETQYF. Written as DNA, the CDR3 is TGCGCCAGCAGCCAAGGGGGAGGGATGGGGTGGGAGACCCAGTACTTC.

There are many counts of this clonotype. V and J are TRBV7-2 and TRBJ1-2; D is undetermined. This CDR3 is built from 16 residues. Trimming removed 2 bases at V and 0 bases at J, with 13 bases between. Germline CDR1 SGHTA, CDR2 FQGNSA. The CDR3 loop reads CASSLSRTGANYGYTF. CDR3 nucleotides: TGTGCCAGCAGCTTAAGCCGGACTGGAGCTAACTATGGCTACACCTTC. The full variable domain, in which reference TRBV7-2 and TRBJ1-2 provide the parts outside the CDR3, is GAGVSQSPSNKVTEKGKDVELRCDPISGHTALYWYRQSLGQGLEFLIYFQGNSAPDKSGLPSDRFSAERTGGSVSTLTIQRTQQEDSAVYLCASSLSRTGANYGYTFGSGTRLTVV.

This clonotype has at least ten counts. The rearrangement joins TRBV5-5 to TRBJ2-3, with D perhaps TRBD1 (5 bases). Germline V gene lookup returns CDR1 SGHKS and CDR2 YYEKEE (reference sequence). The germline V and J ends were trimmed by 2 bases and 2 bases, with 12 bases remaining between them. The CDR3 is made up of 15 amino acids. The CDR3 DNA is TGTGCCAGCAGCTTCCAAGGGGCTTTCACAGATACGCAGTATTTT. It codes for CASSFQGAFTDTQYF.

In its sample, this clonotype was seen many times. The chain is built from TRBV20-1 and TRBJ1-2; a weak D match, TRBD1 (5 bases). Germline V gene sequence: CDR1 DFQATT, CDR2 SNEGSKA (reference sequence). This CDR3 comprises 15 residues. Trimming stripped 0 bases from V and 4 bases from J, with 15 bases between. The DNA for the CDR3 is TGCAGTGCTAGAGATTCCCTAAGGGGCCCCTATGGCTACACCTTC. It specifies CSARDSLRGPYGYTF.

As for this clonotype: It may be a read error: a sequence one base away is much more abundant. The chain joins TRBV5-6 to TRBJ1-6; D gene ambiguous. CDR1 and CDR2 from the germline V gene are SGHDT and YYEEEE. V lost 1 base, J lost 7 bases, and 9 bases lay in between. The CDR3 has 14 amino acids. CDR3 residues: CASSLSAGNSPLHF. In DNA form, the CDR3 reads TGTGCCAGCAGCTTGTCGGCCGGGAATTCACCCCTCCACTTT.

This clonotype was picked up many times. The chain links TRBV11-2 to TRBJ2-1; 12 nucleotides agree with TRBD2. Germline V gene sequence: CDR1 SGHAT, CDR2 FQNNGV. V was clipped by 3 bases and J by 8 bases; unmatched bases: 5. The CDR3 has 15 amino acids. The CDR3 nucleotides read TGTGCCAGCAGCTTCCCTAGCGGGGGGGCGTATGAGCAGTTCTTC. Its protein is CASSFPSGGAYEQFF.

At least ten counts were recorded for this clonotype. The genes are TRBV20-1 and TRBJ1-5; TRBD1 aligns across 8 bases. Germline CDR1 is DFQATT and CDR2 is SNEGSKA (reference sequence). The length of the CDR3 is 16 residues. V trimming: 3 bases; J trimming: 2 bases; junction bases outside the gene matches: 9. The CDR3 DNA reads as TGCAGTGCTAGCACTCCGGGACAGGCTGGCAATCAGCCCCAGCATTTT. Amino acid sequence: CSASTPGQAGNQPQHF.

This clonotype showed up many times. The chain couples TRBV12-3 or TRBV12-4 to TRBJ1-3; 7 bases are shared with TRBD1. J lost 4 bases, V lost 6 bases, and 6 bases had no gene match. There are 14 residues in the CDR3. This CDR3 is CASRPTGAGNTIYF. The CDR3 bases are TGTGCCAGCAGACCTACAGGGGCGGGAAACACCATATATTTT.

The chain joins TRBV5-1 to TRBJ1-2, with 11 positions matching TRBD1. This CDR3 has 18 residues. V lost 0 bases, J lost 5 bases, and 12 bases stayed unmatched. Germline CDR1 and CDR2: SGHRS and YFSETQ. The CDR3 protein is CASSLDGTGGNFEYGYTF. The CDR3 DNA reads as TGCGCCAGCAGCTTGGACGGGACAGGGGGAAATTTCGAGTATGGCTACACCTTC.

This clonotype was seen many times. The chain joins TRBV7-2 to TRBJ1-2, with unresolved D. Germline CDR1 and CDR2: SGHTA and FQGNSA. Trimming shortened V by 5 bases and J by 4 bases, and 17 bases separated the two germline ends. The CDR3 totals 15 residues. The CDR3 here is CASSPILREGYGYTF. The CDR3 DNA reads TGTGCCAGCAGCCCCATCTTGCGGGAGGGCTATGGCTACACCTTC.

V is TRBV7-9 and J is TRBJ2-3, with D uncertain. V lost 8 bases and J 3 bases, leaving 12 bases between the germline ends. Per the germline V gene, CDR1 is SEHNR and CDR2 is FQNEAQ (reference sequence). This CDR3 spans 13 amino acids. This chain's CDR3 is CASARQGTDTQYF. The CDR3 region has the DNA TGTGCCAGCGCCCGACAAGGAACAGATACGCAGTATTTT.

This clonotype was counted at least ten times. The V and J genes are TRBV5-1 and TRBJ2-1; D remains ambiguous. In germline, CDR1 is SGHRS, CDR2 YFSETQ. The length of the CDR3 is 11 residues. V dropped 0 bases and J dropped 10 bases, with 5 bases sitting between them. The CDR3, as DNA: TGCGCCAGCAGCTTGGGACCCGAGCAGTTCTTC. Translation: CASSLGPEQFF.

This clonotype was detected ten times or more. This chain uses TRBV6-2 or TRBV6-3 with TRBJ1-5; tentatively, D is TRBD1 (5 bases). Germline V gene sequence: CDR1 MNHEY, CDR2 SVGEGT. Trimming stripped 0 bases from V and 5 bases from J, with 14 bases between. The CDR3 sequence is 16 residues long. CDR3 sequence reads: CASSYSGREGDQPQHF. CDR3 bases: TGTGCCAGCAGTTACTCGGGACGGGAGGGCGATCAGCCCCAGCATTTT.

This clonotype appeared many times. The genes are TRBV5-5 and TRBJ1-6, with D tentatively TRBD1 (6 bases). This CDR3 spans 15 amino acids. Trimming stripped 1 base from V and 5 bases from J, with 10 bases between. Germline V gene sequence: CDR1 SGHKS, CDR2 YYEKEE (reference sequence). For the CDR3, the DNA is TGTGCCAGCAGCTTGCGAGACAGGAATAATTCACCCCTCCACTTT. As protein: CASSLRDRNNSPLHF.

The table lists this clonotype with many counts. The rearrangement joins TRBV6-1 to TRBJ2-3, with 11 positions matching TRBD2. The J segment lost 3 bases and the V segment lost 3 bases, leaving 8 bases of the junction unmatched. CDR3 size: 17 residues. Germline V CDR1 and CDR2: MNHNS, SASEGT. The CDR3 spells CASSDAFSGGGTDTQYF. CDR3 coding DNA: TGTGCCAGCAGTGACGCTTTTAGCGGGGGGGGGACAGATACGCAGTATTTT.

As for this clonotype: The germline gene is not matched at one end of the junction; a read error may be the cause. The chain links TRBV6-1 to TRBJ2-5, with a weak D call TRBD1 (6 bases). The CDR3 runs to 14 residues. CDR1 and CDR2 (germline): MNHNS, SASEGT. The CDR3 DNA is TGTGCCAGCAGGGGGGTGGGGGCCCAAGAGACCCACTACTTC. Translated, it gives CASRGVGAQETHYF.

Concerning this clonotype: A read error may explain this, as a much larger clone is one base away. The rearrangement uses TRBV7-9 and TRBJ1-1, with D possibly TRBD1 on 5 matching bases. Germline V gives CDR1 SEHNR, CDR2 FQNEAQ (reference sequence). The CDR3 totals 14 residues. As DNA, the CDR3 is TGTGCCAGCAGCTTAGGACAGATTAACACTGCAGCTTTCTTT. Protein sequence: CASSLGQINTAAFF.

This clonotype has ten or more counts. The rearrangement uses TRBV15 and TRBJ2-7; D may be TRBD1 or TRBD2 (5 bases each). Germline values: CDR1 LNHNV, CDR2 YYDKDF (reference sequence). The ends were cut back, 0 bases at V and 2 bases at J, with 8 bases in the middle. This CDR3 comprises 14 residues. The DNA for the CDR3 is TGTGCCACCAGCAGAGATCGAGGGGCCTACGAGCAGTACTTC. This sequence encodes CATSRDRGAYEQYF.

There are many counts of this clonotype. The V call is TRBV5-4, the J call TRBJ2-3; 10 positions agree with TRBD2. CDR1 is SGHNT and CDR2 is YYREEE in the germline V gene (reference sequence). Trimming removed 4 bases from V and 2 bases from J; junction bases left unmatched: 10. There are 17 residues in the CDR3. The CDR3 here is CASSEGPSGSHTDTQYF. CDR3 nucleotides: TGTGCCAGCAGCGAGGGGCCTAGCGGGAGTCACACAGATACGCAGTATTTT. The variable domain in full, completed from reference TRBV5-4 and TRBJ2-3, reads ETGVTQSPTHLIKTRGQQVTLRCSSQSGHNTVSWYQQALGQGPQFIFQYYREEENGRGNFPPRFSGLQFPNYSSELNVNALELDDSALYLCASSEGPSGSHTDTQYFGPGTRLTVL.

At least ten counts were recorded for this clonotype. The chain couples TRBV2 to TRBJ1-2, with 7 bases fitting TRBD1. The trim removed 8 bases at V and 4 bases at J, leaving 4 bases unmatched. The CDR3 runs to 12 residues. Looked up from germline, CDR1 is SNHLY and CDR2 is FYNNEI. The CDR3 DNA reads TGTGCCAGCGTCCGGGACAGCTATGGCTACACCTTC. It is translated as CASVRDSYGYTF.

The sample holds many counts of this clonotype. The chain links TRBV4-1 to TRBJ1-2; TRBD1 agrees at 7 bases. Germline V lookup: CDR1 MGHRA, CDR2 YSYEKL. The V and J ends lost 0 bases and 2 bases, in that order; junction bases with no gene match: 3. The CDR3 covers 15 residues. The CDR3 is CASSQDWGQNYGYTF. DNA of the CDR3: TGCGCCAGCAGCCAAGATTGGGGACAGAACTATGGCTACACCTTC.

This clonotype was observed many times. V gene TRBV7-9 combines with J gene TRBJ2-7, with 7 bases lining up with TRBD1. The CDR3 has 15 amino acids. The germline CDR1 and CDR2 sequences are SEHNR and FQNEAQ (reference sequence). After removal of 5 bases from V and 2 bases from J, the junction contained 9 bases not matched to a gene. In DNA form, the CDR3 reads TGTGCCAGCAGCCCTTGGACAGGAGGCGCCTACGAGCAGTACTTC. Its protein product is CASSPWTGGAYEQYF.

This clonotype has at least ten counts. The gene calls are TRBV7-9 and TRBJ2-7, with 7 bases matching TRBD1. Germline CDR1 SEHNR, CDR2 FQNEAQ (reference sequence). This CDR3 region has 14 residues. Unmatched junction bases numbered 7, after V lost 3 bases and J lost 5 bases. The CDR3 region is CASSFTGEVNEQYF. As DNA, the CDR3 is TGTGCCAGCAGCTTTACAGGGGAAGTTAACGAGCAGTACTTC.

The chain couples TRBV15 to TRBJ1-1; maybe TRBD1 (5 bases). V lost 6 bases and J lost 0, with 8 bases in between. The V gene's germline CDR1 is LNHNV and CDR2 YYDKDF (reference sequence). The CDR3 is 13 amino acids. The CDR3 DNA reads TGTGCCACCAGACAGGAGATGAACACTGAAGCTTTCTTT. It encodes CATRQEMNTEAFF.

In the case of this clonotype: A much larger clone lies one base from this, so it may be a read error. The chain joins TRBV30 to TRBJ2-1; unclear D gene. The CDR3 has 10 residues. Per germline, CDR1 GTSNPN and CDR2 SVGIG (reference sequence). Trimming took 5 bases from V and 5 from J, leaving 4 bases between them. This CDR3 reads CAWGDNEQFF. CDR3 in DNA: TGTGCCTGGGGGGACAATGAGCAGTTCTTC. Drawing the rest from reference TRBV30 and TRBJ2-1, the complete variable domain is SQTIHQWPATLVQPVGSPLSLECTVEGTSNPNLYWYRQAAGRGLQLLFYSVGIGQISSEVPQNLSASRPQDRQFILSSKKLLLSDSGFYLCAWGDNEQFFGPGTRLTVL.

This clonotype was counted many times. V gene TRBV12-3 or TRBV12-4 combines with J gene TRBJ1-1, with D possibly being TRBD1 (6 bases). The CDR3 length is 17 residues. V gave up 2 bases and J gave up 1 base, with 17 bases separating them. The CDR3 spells CASSLNRVTIPNTEAFF. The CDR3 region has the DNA TGTGCCAGCAGTTTAAACAGGGTCACGATCCCGAACACTGAAGCTTTCTTT.